These 4 T cell receptor beta chains were all obtained from the same sample, sequenced in a study of T cell responses to AZD1222 COVID-19 vaccine. Repertoires were generated with immunoSEQ multiplex PCR, while TCRdb's copy carries only in-frame clones and drops some. Of approximately 120,000 clones in the sample, about 87% were seen once. The sequencing used peripheral blood, collected on day 0 of AZD1222 vaccination. The origin of the receptors is an adult in good health.

V gene TRBV28 combines with J gene TRBJ1-5; D remains unclear. Germline V gene sequence: CDR1 MDHEN, CDR2 SYDVKM. This CDR3 contains 14 residues. V dropped 3 bases and J dropped 1 base, with 7 bases sitting between them. The CDR3 nucleotides read TGTGCCAGCAGTTTTCAAAGCAGCAATCAGCCCCAGCATTTT. Translated: CASSFQSSNQPQHF. Drawing the rest from reference TRBV28 and TRBJ1-5, the complete variable domain is DVKVTQSSRYLVKRTGEKVFLECVQDMDHENMFWYRQDPGLGLRLIYFSYDVKMKEKGDIPEGYSVSREKKERFSLILESASTNQTSMYLCASSFQSSNQPQHFGDGTRLSIL.

The chain carries TRBV2 and TRBJ1-5; possible D gene TRBD1, 6 bases. Trimming pared 6 bases from V and 0 bases from J, leaving 12 bases between. Germline V gene sequence: CDR1 SNHLY, CDR2 FYNNEI. The CDR3 contains 15 residues. The CDR3: CASSQTGYSNQPQHF. DNA for the CDR3: TGTGCCAGCAGCCAGACAGGATATAGCAATCAGCCCCAGCATTTT.

The rearrangement joins TRBV29-1 to TRBJ2-2, with D hard to call. V was trimmed by 5 bases and J by 6 bases, leaving 7 bases between them. CDR3 size: 11 residues. The germline CDR1 and CDR2 sequences are SQVTM and ANQGSEA. CDR3 protein: CSVMGSGELFF. The CDR3 bases are TGCAGCGTTATGGGGTCCGGGGAGCTGTTTTTT.

This clone was recorded once. The rearrangement uses TRBV4-1 and TRBJ2-7; TRBD2 is a possible D gene (6 bases). Germline V gives CDR1 MGHRA, CDR2 YSYEKL. The CDR3 runs to 13 residues. V shed 4 bases and J shed 2 bases, with 9 bases lying between them. The CDR3 spells CASSLGGTYEQYF. The CDR3 nucleotides read TGCGCCAGCAGCCTAGGCGGGACCTACGAGCAGTACTTC.